This T cell receptor beta chain was recorded in a study of blood T cell repertoires in COVID-19. Whole-study context: Samples came from the United States, Italy and Spain, spanning acute and convalescent COVID-19.

The CDR3 sequence is 15 residues long. Looked up from germline, CDR1 is GTSNPN and CDR2 is SVGIG (reference sequence). Trimming took 2 bases from V and 9 from J; bases not matched to a gene: 12. Only in-frame clones appear in the TCRdb table, and some are missing; sequencing was by immunoSEQ multiplex PCR. The sample holds about 260,000 clones, more than 80% seen once. Sequencing was carried out using peripheral blood. This rearrangement joins TRBV30 to TRBJ2-4; 8 bases map to TRBD2. The source of this sequence is a woman aged 40 to 55 with acute or convalescent COVID-19. The CDR3 nucleotides are TGTGCCTGGAGTAAGGCTAGCGGGTGGGCAAGCATTCAGTACTTC. Translated, it gives CAWSKASGWASIQYF.